This record looks at one T cell receptor beta chain sequence and its context. Losses at the gene ends were 3 bases for V and 2 bases for J; bases not matched to a gene: 8. Germline V gene sequence: CDR1 SGDLS, CDR2 YYNGEE. The CDR3 has 16 amino acids. This record comes from a study of blood T cell repertoires in COVID-19. Sequencing was performed with immunoSEQ multiplex PCR; in TCRdb, only in-frame clones are kept and a portion is missing. The repertoire consists of 45,000 to 65,000 clones, with about nine tenths occurring once and the leading ten covering over 9%. This TCR derives from a human donor with acute or convalescent COVID-19. The donor label of this sample is uncertain. The V call is TRBV9, the J call TRBJ1-5, with 7 positions matching TRBD1. Sequenced input: peripheral blood. The CDR3 region has the DNA TGTGCCAGCAGCGCGACAGGGCTGGGGGGCAATCAGCCCCAGCATTTT. Translated, it gives CASSATGLGGNQPQHF.